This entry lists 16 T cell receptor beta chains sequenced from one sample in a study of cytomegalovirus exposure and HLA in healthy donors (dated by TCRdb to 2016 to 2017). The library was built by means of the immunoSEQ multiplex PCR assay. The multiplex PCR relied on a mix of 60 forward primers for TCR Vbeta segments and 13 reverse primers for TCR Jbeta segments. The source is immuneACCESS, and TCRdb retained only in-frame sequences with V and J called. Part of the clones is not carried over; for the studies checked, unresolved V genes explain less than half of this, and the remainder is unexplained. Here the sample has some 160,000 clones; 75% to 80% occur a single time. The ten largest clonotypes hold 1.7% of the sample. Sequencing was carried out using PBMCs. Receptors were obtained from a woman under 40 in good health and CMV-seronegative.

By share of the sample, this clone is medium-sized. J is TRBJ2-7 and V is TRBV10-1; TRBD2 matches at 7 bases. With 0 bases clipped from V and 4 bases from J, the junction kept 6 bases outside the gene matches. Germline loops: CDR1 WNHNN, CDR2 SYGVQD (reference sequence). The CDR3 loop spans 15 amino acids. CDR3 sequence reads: CASSESGSRGYEQYF. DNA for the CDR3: TGCGCCAGCAGTGAGTCAGGGTCGCGGGGGTACGAGCAGTACTTC.

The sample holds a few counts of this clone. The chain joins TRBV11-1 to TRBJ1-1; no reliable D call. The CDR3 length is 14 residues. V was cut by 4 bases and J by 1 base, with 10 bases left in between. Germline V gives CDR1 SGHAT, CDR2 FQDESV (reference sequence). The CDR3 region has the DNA TGTGCCAGCAGCTCTGGAGCGAGGAACACTGAAGCTTTCTTT. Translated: CASSSGARNTEAFF.

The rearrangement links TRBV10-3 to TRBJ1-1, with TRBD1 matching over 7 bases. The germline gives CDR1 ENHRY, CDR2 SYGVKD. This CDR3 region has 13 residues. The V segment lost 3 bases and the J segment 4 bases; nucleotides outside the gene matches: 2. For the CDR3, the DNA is TGTGCCATCAGTGAAGGGGGCGGCACTGAAGCTTTCTTT. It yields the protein CAISEGGGTEAFF.

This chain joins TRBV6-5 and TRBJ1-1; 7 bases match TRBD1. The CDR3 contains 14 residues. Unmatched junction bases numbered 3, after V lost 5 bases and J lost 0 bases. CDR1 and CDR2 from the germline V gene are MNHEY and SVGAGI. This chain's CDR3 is CASSPGTVNTEAFF. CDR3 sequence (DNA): TGTGCCAGCAGTCCCGGGACAGTGAACACTGAAGCTTTCTTT.

The CDR3 DNA reads TGTGCCAGCAGCCCAGGACAGTCGGGCACTGAAGCTTTCTTT. Protein sequence: CASSPGQSGTEAFF. The chain is built from TRBV7-2 and TRBJ1-1, with a weak D call TRBD1 (6 bases). Trimming shortened V by 5 bases and J by 4 bases, and 14 bases separated the two germline ends. Germline lookup yields CDR1 SGHTA and CDR2 FQGNSA. The length of the CDR3 is 14 residues.

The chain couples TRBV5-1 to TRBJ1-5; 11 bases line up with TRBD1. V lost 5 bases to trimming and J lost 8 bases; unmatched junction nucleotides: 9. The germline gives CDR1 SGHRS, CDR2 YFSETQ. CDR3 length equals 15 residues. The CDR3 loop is CASSGTGGYYEPQHF. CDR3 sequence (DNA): TGCGCCAGCAGTGGGACAGGGGGTTATTACGAGCCCCAGCATTTT.

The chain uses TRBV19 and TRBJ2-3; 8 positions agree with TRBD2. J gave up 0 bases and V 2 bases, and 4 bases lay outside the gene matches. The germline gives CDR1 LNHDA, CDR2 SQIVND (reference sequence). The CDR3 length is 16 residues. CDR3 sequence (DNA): TGTGCCAGTAGTATACGGGGGGGTTCTAGCACAGATACGCAGTATTTT. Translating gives CASSIRGGSSTDTQYF.

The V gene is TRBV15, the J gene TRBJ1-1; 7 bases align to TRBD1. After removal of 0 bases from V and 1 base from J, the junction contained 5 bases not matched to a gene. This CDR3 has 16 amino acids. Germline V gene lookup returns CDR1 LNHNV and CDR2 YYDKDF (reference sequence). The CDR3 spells CATSREGGDGNTEAFF. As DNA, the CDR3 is TGTGCCACCAGCAGAGAAGGGGGCGACGGGAACACTGAAGCTTTCTTT.

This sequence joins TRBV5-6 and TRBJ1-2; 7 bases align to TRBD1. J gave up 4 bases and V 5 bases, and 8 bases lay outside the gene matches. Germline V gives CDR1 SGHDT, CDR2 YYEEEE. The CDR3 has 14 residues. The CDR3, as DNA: TGTGCCAGCAGTCAACCGGGACAGTCCTATGGCTACACCTTC. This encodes CASSQPGQSYGYTF.

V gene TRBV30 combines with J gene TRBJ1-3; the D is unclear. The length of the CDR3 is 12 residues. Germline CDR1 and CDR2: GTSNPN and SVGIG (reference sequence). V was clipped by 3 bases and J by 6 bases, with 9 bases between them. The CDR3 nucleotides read TGTGCCTGGAGCGTATCCCCAAACACCATATATTTT. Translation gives CAWSVSPNTIYF. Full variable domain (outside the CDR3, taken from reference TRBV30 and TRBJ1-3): SQTIHQWPATLVQPVGSPLSLECTVEGTSNPNLYWYRQAAGRGLQLLFYSVGIGQISSEVPQNLSASRPQDRQFILSSKKLLLSDSGFYLCAWSVSPNTIYFGEGSWLTVV.

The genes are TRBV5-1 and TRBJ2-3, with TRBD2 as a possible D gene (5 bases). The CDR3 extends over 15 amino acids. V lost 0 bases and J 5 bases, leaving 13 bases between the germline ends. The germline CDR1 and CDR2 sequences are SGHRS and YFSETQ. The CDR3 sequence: CASSLDGERGDTQYF. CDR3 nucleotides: TGCGCCAGCAGCTTGGACGGGGAACGGGGAGATACGCAGTATTTT.

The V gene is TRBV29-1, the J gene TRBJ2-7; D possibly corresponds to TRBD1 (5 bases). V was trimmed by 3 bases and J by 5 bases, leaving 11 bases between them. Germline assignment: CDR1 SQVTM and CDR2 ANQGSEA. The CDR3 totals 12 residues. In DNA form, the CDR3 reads TGCAGCGTTGACAGGGATACCCACGAGCAGTACTTC. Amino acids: CSVDRDTHEQYF.

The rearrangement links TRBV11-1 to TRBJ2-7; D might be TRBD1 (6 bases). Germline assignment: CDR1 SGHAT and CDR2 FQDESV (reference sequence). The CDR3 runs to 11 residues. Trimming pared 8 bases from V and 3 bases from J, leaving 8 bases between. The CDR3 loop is CASGQSYEQYF. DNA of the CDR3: TGTGCCAGCGGACAGAGCTACGAGCAGTACTTC.

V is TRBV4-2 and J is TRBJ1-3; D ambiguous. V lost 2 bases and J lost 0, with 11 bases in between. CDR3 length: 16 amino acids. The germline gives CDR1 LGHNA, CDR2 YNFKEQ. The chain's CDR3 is CASSQKKTGSGNTIYF. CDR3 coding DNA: TGTGCCAGCAGCCAAAAAAAAACGGGCTCTGGAAACACCATATATTTT.

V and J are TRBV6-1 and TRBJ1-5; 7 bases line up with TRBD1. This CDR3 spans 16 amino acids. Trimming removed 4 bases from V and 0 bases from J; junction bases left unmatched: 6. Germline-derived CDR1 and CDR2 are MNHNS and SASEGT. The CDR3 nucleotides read TGTGCCAGCAGTGGCCGGGGACAGATTAGCAATCAGCCCCAGCATTTT. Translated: CASSGRGQISNQPQHF.

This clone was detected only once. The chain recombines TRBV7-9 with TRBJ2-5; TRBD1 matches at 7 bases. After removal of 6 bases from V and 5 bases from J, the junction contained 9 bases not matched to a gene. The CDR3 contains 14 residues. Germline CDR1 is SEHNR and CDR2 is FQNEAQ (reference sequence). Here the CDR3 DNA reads TGTGCCAGCAGTTTCGTAGGGGGCAAGGAGACCCAGTACTTC. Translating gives CASSFVGGKETQYF.